A selection of T cell receptor beta chains follows, all from one sample in a study of OX40 agonist ivuxolimab in advanced cancers. Only in-frame clones appear in the TCRdb table, and some are missing; sequencing was by immunoSEQ multiplex PCR. In the table there are tens of thousands of clones, just under 90% of which are singletons. The sequencing used CD4+ or CD8+ T cells sorted from blood, collected in a trial of the OX40 agonist ivuxolimab. These receptors all stem from an adult with an advanced solid tumor such as melanoma, head and neck, liver or kidney cancer. Each CDR3 is given with its conserved first and last residue. The order of the fields is V gene, D gene, J gene, CDR3 protein, CDR3 DNA. D genes are given only for firm matches.

TRBV5-1	-	TRBJ1-2	CASSLDGNYGYTF	TGCGCCAGCAGCTTGGACGGGAACTATGGCTACACCTTC
TRBV18	TRBD2	TRBJ2-5	CASSPISTSGGQETQYF	TGTGCCAGCTCACCTATTTCTACTAGCGGGGGTCAAGAGACCCAGTACTTC
TRBV5-1	-	TRBJ2-1	CASSFVVNEQFF	TGCGCCAGCAGCTTCGTCGTCAATGAGCAGTTCTTC
TRBV5-1	-	TRBJ2-5	CASSLDRPKETQYF	TGCGCCAGCAGCTTGGACAGGCCGAAGGAGACCCAGTACTTC
TRBV5-6	-	TRBJ1-5	CASSLTGTPSSQPQHF	TGTGCCAGCAGTTTAACCGGGACCCCCAGTAGTCAGCCCCAGCATTTT
TRBV20-1	-	TRBJ2-4	CSGGHKNIQYF	TGCAGTGGCGGGCACAAAAACATTCAGTACTTC
TRBV11-2	-	TRBJ1-1	CASSFQGRNTEAFF	TGTGCCAGCAGCTTCCAGGGGCGGAACACTGAAGCTTTCTTT
TRBV4-1	-	TRBJ1-3	CASSQEGTFHSGNTIYF	TGCGCCAGCAGCCAAGAAGGGACTTTCCACTCTGGAAACACCATATATTTT
TRBV27	TRBD1	TRBJ2-7	CASSLVAGGVYEQYF	TGTGCCAGCAGTTTAGTTGCAGGGGGCGTGTACGAGCAGTACTTC
TRBV6-6	-	TRBJ1-2	CASSRGAGGYGYTF	TGTGCCAGCAGTCGCGGAGCCGGAGGGTATGGCTACACCTTC
TRBV6-5	TRBD2	TRBJ2-7	CASSARLAETYEQYF	TGTGCCAGCAGTGCTAGACTAGCGGAGACGTACGAGCAGTACTTC